Presented here are 13 T cell receptor beta chains from one specimen sequenced in a study of blood T cell repertoires in COVID-19. Some clones are missing from TCRdb's copy, which holds only in-frame ones; the method was immunoSEQ multiplex PCR. The table records roughly 120,000 clones, about 90% of them present only once. The sequencing sample was made of peripheral blood. The source of these receptors is a man aged 50 to 59 with COVID-19, enrolled during active disease.

The rearrangement links TRBV27 to TRBJ1-1; D not resolved. The V and J ends lost 3 bases and 2 bases respectively, with 7 bases between them. The germline V gene has CDR1 MNHEY and CDR2 SMNVEV (reference sequence). The CDR3 has 13 amino acids. The CDR3 nucleotides read TGTGCCAGCAGTTTGACATTTAACACTGAAGCTTTCTTT. This gives the protein CASSLTFNTEAFF.

The CDR3 loop reads CASSWSSGFQETQYF. DNA for the CDR3: TGTGCCAGTAGTTGGTCTAGCGGCTTCCAAGAGACCCAGTACTTC. The V and J genes are TRBV19 and TRBJ2-5, with 7 bases identical to TRBD2. CDR1 and CDR2 from the germline V gene are LNHDA and SQIVND (reference sequence). The CDR3 length is 15 residues. The V gene end was trimmed by 5 bases and the J gene end by 1 base; junction bases not matched to a gene: 7. The full variable domain, in which reference TRBV19 and TRBJ2-5 provide the parts outside the CDR3, is DGGITQSPKYLFRKEGQNVTLSCEQNLNHDAMYWYRQDPGQGLRLIYYSQIVNDFQKGDIAEGYSVSREKKESFPLTVTSAQKNPTAFYLCASSWSSGFQETQYFGPGTRLLVL.

This chain links TRBV9 with TRBJ1-2, with D perhaps TRBD1 (6 bases). Germline CDR1 reads SGDLS; CDR2 reads YYNGEE. The germline V and J ends were trimmed by 4 bases and 5 bases, with 15 bases remaining between them. The CDR3 covers 14 residues. The CDR3, as DNA: TGTGCCAGCAGCACATCGACAGGCGGGTATGGCTACACCTTC. Its protein is CASSTSTGGYGYTF.

The chain uses TRBV5-1 and TRBJ1-2, with D possibly TRBD1 on 5 matching bases. V was cut by 0 bases and J by 4 bases, with 10 bases left in between. This CDR3 is 14 amino acids long. The V gene's germline CDR1 is SGHRS and CDR2 YFSETQ. CDR3 nucleotides: TGCGCCAGCAGCTTGGCGGACAAACCCTATGGCTACACCTTC. Its translation is CASSLADKPYGYTF.

The rearrangement uses TRBV2 and TRBJ1-2; possibly TRBD1 for D (6 bases). This CDR3 contains 13 residues. The V gene's germline CDR1 is SNHLY and CDR2 FYNNEI. Trimming stripped 7 bases from V and 8 bases from J, with 17 bases between. The CDR3 nucleotides read TGTGCCAGCATCATACAGGGAAACGAAGGCTACACCTTC. It codes for CASIIQGNEGYTF.

The chain recombines TRBV28 with TRBJ1-4; 7 bases are shared with TRBD1. The CDR3 has 14 amino acids. Trimming removed 7 bases from V and 8 bases from J; junction bases left unmatched: 10. Germline V gene sequence: CDR1 MDHEN, CDR2 SYDVKM. The CDR3 region is CASTAGQVNEKLFF. The CDR3, as DNA: TGTGCCAGCACCGCTGGACAGGTTAACGAAAAACTGTTTTTT.

J is TRBJ2-3 and V is TRBV3-1 (or the pseudogene TRBV3-2); TRBD1 might be the D (6 bases). This CDR3 contains 14 residues. Germline loops: CDR1 LGHDT, CDR2 YNNKEL (reference sequence). Trimming shortened V by 2 bases and J by 3 bases, and 9 bases separated the two germline ends. The CDR3 sequence is CASSQKRGTDTQYF. As DNA, the CDR3 is TGTGCCAGCAGCCAAAAGAGGGGGACAGATACGCAGTATTTT.

This sequence joins TRBV12-3 or TRBV12-4 and TRBJ2-7, with 9 bases matching TRBD1. The CDR3 covers 13 residues. The V and J ends lost 5 bases and 3 bases, in that order; junction bases with no gene match: 2. CDR3 sequence reads: CASSRQGGYEQYF. The CDR3 DNA reads TGTGCCAGCAGTCGACAGGGGGGCTACGAGCAGTACTTC.

This clone was observed a single time. The rearrangement links TRBV7-9 to TRBJ2-3, with a tentative D call TRBD2 (5 bases). The CDR3 extends over 16 amino acids. Per the germline V gene, CDR1 is SEHNR and CDR2 is FQNEAQ (reference sequence). V lost 4 bases and J lost 0, with 14 bases in between. The CDR3 protein is CASSSPKGLSTDTQYF. In nucleotides, the CDR3 is TGTGCCAGCAGCTCTCCCAAAGGACTGAGCACAGATACGCAGTATTTT.

The V call is TRBV12-3 or TRBV12-4, the J call TRBJ2-5, with 8 positions matching TRBD2. The CDR3 contains 13 residues. J gave up 9 bases and V 2 bases, and 5 bases lay outside the gene matches. The chain's CDR3 is CASSLRTSLSQYF. The DNA for the CDR3 is TGTGCCAGCAGTTTAAGGACTAGCCTGTCCCAGTACTTC.

V and J are TRBV5-1 and TRBJ2-3, with 14 bases identical to TRBD2. With 3 bases clipped from V and 5 bases from J, the junction kept 5 bases outside the gene matches. The CDR3 runs 16 residues. Germline V gene lookup returns CDR1 SGHRS and CDR2 YFSETQ. The CDR3, as DNA: TGCGCCAGCAGCTCGGGGGGACTAGCGGGAGAAGATACGCAGTATTTT. Translation gives CASSSGGLAGEDTQYF.

The chain joins TRBV7-2 to TRBJ2-7; D unclear. The CDR3 runs to 13 residues. V lost 2 bases and J 7 bases, leaving 12 bases between the germline ends. Per germline, CDR1 SGHTA and CDR2 FQGNSA. The CDR3 spells CASSLPPLIEQYV. DNA of the CDR3: TGTGCCAGCAGCTTACCTCCACTTATAGAGCAGTACGTC.

The rearrangement joins TRBV9 to TRBJ2-1; TRBD2 agrees at 7 bases. The trim removed 3 bases at V and 8 bases at J, leaving 11 bases unmatched. Germline V gene lookup returns CDR1 SGDLS and CDR2 YYNGEE. CDR3 length equals 15 residues. The chain's CDR3 is CASSAPGERGDEQFF. CDR3 DNA: TGTGCCAGCAGCGCCCCCGGGGAGCGGGGCGATGAGCAGTTCTTC.